Listed here are 18 T cell receptor beta chains from one sample, sequenced in a study of cytomegalovirus exposure and HLA in healthy donors. The data were produced by immunoSEQ multiplex PCR, yet TCRdb's version contains in-frame clones alone and is incomplete. The sample has under 300,000 clones, around 87% seen once. The specimen was PBMCs. The receptors were sampled from a woman under 40 in good health and CMV-seropositive.

This clone was observed once. The chain employs TRBV27 and TRBJ2-6, with 10 bases aligning to TRBD1. Germline V CDR1 and CDR2: MNHEY, SMNVEV (reference sequence). CDR3 length equals 17 residues. V lost 4 bases to trimming and J lost 2 bases; unmatched junction nucleotides: 5. The DNA for the CDR3 is TGTGCCAGCAGTTCCCGACAGGGGGCTGCTGGGGCCAACGTCCTGACTTTC. This gives the protein CASSSRQGAAGANVLTF.

The chain joins TRBV5-1 to TRBJ2-7; 10 bases are a match to TRBD1. V shed 4 bases and J 3 bases; nucleotides not matched to a gene: 13. Germline loops: CDR1 SGHRS, CDR2 YFSETQ. The CDR3 is made up of 17 amino acids. The CDR3 nucleotides read TGCGCCAGCAGCGCCGGGACAGGGGACATAACCCTCTACGAGCAGTACTTC. Protein sequence: CASSAGTGDITLYEQYF.

This sequence joins TRBV19 and TRBJ2-7, with 8 bases that match TRBD2. Germline V gene lookup returns CDR1 LNHDA and CDR2 SQIVND (reference sequence). Trimming cost V 5 bases and J 7 bases; bases outside gene matches: 10. The length of the CDR3 is 14 residues. The CDR3 is CASSQTGTSWEQYF. The CDR3 DNA follows: TGTGCCAGTAGTCAAACCGGGACTAGTTGGGAGCAGTACTTC. Full variable domain (remainder filled in from reference TRBV19 and TRBJ2-7): DGGITQSPKYLFRKEGQNVTLSCEQNLNHDAMYWYRQDPGQGLRLIYYSQIVNDFQKGDIAEGYSVSREKKESFPLTVTSAQKNPTAFYLCASSQTGTSWEQYFGPGTRLTVT.

The chain employs TRBV4-2 and TRBJ1-3; D might be TRBD1 (5 bases). The CDR3 spans 18 residues. The germline gives CDR1 LGHNA, CDR2 YNFKEQ. Trimming left V 4 bases short and J 0 bases short, with 19 bases between. CDR3 DNA sequence: TGTGCCAGCAGCCGTCGACAGATGGCCGATCACTCTGGAAACACCATATATTTT. Translated: CASSRRQMADHSGNTIYF.

This chain links TRBV30 with TRBJ2-2; 10 bases align to TRBD1. In germline, CDR1 is GTSNPN, CDR2 SVGIG (reference sequence). This CDR3 is built from 15 residues. The trim removed 2 bases at V and 5 bases at J, leaving 5 bases unmatched. CDR3 sequence: CAWSQGQGITGELFF. In DNA, the CDR3 is TGTGCCTGGAGTCAGGGACAGGGGATTACCGGGGAGCTGTTTTTT.

The J gene is TRBJ2-3, the V gene TRBV20-1; D unclear. Germline V gene sequence: CDR1 DFQATT, CDR2 SNEGSKA (reference sequence). The CDR3 sequence is 11 residues long. V was clipped by 1 base and J by 6 bases, with 5 bases between them. The CDR3 here is CSARALDTQYF. The CDR3 DNA reads TGCAGTGCTAGAGCGTTGGATACGCAGTATTTT.

Worth noting for this clone: One junction end does not reproduce the germline sequence, and a read error may be involved. V and J are TRBV4-2 and TRBJ2-7, with TRBD2 matching 10 bases. The germline V gene encodes CDR1 LGHNA and CDR2 YNFKEQ. The CDR3 totals 13 residues. CDR3 nucleotides: TGTGCCAGCAGCCAAGAGGGAACTAGCGGGATCCACTTC. It codes for CASSQEGTSGIHF.

V is TRBV5-1 and J is TRBJ1-4, with unresolved D. The CDR3 totals 16 residues. Trimming took 4 bases from V and 0 from J, leaving 13 bases between them. Germline lookup yields CDR1 SGHRS and CDR2 YFSETQ. DNA for the CDR3: TGCGCCAGCAGCGAGAGCCCCCTTGCAACTAATGAAAAACTGTTTTTT. Translation gives CASSESPLATNEKLFF. Full variable domain (remainder filled in from reference TRBV5-1 and TRBJ1-4): KAGVTQTPRYLIKTRGQQVTLSCSPISGHRSVSWYQQTPGQGLQFLFEYFSETQRNKGNFPGRFSGRQFSNSRSEMNVSTLELGDSALYLCASSESPLATNEKLFFGSGTQLSVL.

The CDR3: CASSLGTGEETQYF. The DNA of the CDR3 is TGTGCCAGCAGCCTAGGGACAGGGGAAGAGACCCAGTACTTC. J is TRBJ2-5 and V is TRBV7-9; 10 positions agree with TRBD1. Trimming took 5 bases from V and 3 from J; bases not matched to a gene: 3. This CDR3 has 14 amino acids. Germline CDR1 SEHNR, CDR2 FQNEAQ (reference sequence).

This clone was counted a single time. The genes are TRBV6-5 and TRBJ2-2, with 9 bases that match TRBD2. Per the germline V gene, CDR1 is MNHEY and CDR2 is SVGAGI. V lost 7 bases to trimming and J lost 3 bases; unmatched junction nucleotides: 6. This CDR3 is built from 15 residues. The CDR3 here is CASTLSGSHTGELFF. In DNA, the CDR3 is TGTGCCAGCACCCTTAGCGGGAGTCACACCGGGGAGCTGTTTTTT.

This chain uses TRBV11-3 with TRBJ2-1, with D perhaps matching TRBD2 (7 bases). This CDR3 spans 17 amino acids. Deletions cut 5 bases from V and 4 bases from J, with 21 bases between. The germline gives CDR1 SGHNT, CDR2 YENEEA. The CDR3 protein is CASSQRGGARFYNEQFF. The DNA of the CDR3 is TGTGCCAGCAGCCAGAGGGGGGGGGCAAGGTTTTACAATGAGCAGTTCTTC.

This clone was observed a single time. The CDR3: CASSLGGEGYEQYF. For the CDR3, the DNA is TGCGCCAGCAGCTTGGGAGGGGAGGGCTACGAGCAGTACTTC. The chain joins TRBV5-1 to TRBJ2-7; 7 nucleotides agree with TRBD2. Germline V gene data show CDR1 as SGHRS and CDR2 as YFSETQ. The V and J ends lost 0 bases and 3 bases, in that order; junction bases with no gene match: 3. The CDR3 runs to 14 residues.

The chain combines TRBV7-9 with TRBJ2-3, with 8 bases that match TRBD2. The CDR3 extends over 19 amino acids. Germline V CDR1 and CDR2: SEHNR, FQNEAQ (reference sequence). The V gene end was trimmed by 5 bases and the J gene end by 0 bases; junction bases not matched to a gene: 16. The CDR3 region is CASSARIAGPDRSTDTQYF. The CDR3 nucleotides are TGTGCCAGCAGCGCCCGGATAGCGGGACCCGACCGGAGCACAGATACGCAGTATTTT.

The chain uses TRBV19 and TRBJ2-1; 13 bases match TRBD2. The CDR3 totals 15 residues. After removal of 7 bases from V and 6 bases from J, the junction contained 6 bases not matched to a gene. The germline CDR1 and CDR2 sequences are LNHDA and SQIVND (reference sequence). The CDR3 loop is CASKVGTSGTNEQFF. The CDR3 DNA sequence: TGTGCCAGTAAGGTGGGGACTAGCGGGACCAATGAGCAGTTCTTC.

The chain combines TRBV27 with TRBJ2-1; D is perhaps TRBD2 (5 bases). This CDR3 spans 17 amino acids. CDR1 and CDR2 from the germline V gene are MNHEY and SMNVEV (reference sequence). The germline V and J ends were trimmed by 6 bases and 4 bases, with 22 bases remaining between them. This chain's CDR3 is CASSLDASGGNYNEQFF. The CDR3 DNA is TGTGCCAGCAGCCTAGATGCTAGTGGAGGCAATTACAATGAGCAGTTCTTC.

The chain couples TRBV18 to TRBJ2-3, with 7 bases aligning to TRBD2. The junction had 6 bases not matched to a gene; V was cut back by 6 bases and J by 0 bases. The CDR3 has 15 residues. In germline, CDR1 is KGHSH, CDR2 LQKENI. DNA for the CDR3: TGTGCCAGCTCGCAGCTAGCGGCTAGCACAGATACGCAGTATTTT. Protein: CASSQLAASTDTQYF.

The V and J genes are TRBV6-5 and TRBJ2-3; 8 positions agree with TRBD2. Germline CDR1 reads MNHEY; CDR2 reads SVGAGI. The V gene end was trimmed by 2 bases and the J gene end by 6 bases; junction bases not matched to a gene: 4. The CDR3 runs to 14 residues. As DNA, the CDR3 is TGTGCCAGCAGTTACGTAGCGGGAAAGGATACGCAGTATTTT. This sequence encodes CASSYVAGKDTQYF.

This chain uses TRBV5-1 with TRBJ1-1; unclear D gene. Germline V lookup: CDR1 SGHRS, CDR2 YFSETQ. Trimming removed 2 bases from V and 6 bases from J, with 11 bases in between. The CDR3 sequence is 13 residues long. The CDR3 reads CASSLSTAAEAFF. The CDR3, as DNA: TGCGCCAGCAGCTTATCAACAGCCGCTGAAGCTTTCTTT. The variable domain in full, with the rest retrieved from reference TRBV5-1 and TRBJ1-1, is KAGVTQTPRYLIKTRGQQVTLSCSPISGHRSVSWYQQTPGQGLQFLFEYFSETQRNKGNFPGRFSGRQFSNSRSEMNVSTLELGDSALYLCASSLSTAAEAFFGQGTRLTVV.